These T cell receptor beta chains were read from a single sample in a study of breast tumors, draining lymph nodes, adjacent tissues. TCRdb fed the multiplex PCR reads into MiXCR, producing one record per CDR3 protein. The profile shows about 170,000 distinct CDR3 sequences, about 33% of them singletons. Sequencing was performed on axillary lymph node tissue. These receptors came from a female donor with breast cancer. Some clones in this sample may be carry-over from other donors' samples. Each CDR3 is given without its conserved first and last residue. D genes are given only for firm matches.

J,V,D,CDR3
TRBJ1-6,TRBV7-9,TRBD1,ASSFQTGNSPLH
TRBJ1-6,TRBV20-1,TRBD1,SAVGQGGSPLH
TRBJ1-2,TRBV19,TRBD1,ASLTGGSGGYGYT
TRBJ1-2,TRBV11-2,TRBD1,ASSPPDRGRTGYT
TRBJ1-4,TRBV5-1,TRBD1,ASSLTFEGPDGTGGEKLF
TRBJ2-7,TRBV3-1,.,AISQVRGEQY
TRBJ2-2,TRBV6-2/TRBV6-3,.,ASSLGVANTGELF
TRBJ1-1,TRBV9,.,ASSVKAENTEAF
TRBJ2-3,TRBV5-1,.,ASSGQGGSTDTQY
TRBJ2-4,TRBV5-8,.,ASSFPTLEIGNIQY
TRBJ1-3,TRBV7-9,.,AIQGSSGNTIY
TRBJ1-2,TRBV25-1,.,ASSEYKQGSYGYT
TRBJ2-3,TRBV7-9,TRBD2,ASSLSGRATDTQY
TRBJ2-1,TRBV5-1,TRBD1,ASSKDRDGEQF
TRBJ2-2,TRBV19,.,ASSFIRTGAGELF
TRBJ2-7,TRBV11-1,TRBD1,ASSPKRLGQGPHEQY
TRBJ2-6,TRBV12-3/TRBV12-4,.,ASSGGKGANVLT
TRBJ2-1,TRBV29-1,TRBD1,SARPGQSNEQF
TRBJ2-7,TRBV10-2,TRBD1,ASRDRGENEQY
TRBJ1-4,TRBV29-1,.,SVGEGRGEKLF
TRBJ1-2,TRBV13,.,ASDMGGRGWNGYT
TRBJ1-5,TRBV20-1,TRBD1,SAKDRGAPQH
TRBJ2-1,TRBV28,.,ASSAGVSFWADNEQF
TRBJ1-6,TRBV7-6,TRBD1,ASSLDGTDSPLH
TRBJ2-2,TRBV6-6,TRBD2,ASSYSGLAVNTGELF
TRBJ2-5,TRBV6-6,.,ASSLRALRETQY
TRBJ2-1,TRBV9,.,ASSLALINEQL
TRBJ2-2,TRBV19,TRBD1,ASSIGHRGAGELF
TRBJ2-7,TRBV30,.,AWSLLARSYEQY
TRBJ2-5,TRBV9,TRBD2,ASRPGGGGRQETQY
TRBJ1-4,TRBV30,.,AWSVTRREKLF